Following are 18 T cell receptor beta chains from one sample sequenced in a study of blood T cell repertoires in COVID-19. Clones were sequenced by immunoSEQ multiplex PCR, and TCRdb holds only the in-frame ones, with some missing. Of some 180,000 clones listed, almost 90% are singletons. Sequencing input: peripheral blood. The receptors originated from a man aged 45-60 years with acute or convalescent COVID-19.

V usage is TRBV7-2 and J usage is TRBJ2-7; no reliable D call. The germline V gene has CDR1 SGHTA and CDR2 FQGNSA. There are 17 residues in the CDR3. V was clipped by 2 bases and J by 2 bases, with 19 bases between them. CDR3 region: CASSLSILNSRTYEQYF. Written as DNA, the CDR3 is TGTGCCAGCAGCTTATCGATATTAAATTCGCGCACCTACGAGCAGTACTTC.

The V gene is TRBV27, the J gene TRBJ1-2, with 10 nucleotides matching TRBD1. The germline V gene has CDR1 MNHEY and CDR2 SMNVEV (reference sequence). The CDR3 extends over 15 amino acids. Unmatched junction bases numbered 8, after V lost 5 bases and J lost 5 bases. DNA of the CDR3: TGTGCCAGCAGTCGCCAGGACAGGGGGTCGTATGGCTACACCTTC. Amino acid sequence: CASSRQDRGSYGYTF.

The chain combines TRBV28 with TRBJ2-1, with D maybe TRBD2 (6 bases). Trimming cost V 6 bases and J 5 bases, with 11 bases left between them. Per germline, CDR1 MDHEN and CDR2 SYDVKM. The CDR3 runs to 13 residues. The CDR3 here is CASSPGGNNEQFF. The CDR3 coding sequence is TGTGCCAGCAGCCCCGGGGGTAACAATGAGCAGTTCTTC.

The V call is TRBV4-3, the J call TRBJ2-3; maybe TRBD1 (5 bases). V lost 3 bases to trimming and J lost 2 bases, with 12 bases between them. Germline V gives CDR1 LGHNA, CDR2 YSLEER. This CDR3 has 15 residues. CDR3 sequence: CASSQGLLNTDTQYF. CDR3 sequence (DNA): TGCGCCAGCAGCCAGGGGCTATTGAACACAGATACGCAGTATTTT.

The chain links TRBV29-1 to TRBJ2-4, with 12 bases that match TRBD2. The V gene's germline CDR1 is SQVTM and CDR2 ANQGSEA. V was pared by 7 bases and J by 8 bases, with 6 bases of the junction left unmatched. The CDR3 is made up of 13 amino acids. The CDR3 DNA reads as TGCAGCGGGGGGACTAGCGGGTTTGACATTCAGTACTTC. Amino acid sequence: CSGGTSGFDIQYF.

This chain joins TRBV18 and TRBJ1-6, with TRBD1 as a possible D gene (5 bases). The CDR3 consists of 13 residues. From germline, CDR1 is KGHSH and CDR2 LQKENI. The V gene lost 0 bases and the J gene lost 13 bases, with 10 bases spanning the gap. The CDR3 reads CASSPPGGSPLHF. CDR3 sequence (DNA): TGTGCCAGCTCACCACCGGGGGGGTCCCCCCTCCACTTT.

The chain carries TRBV3-1 (or the pseudogene TRBV3-2) and TRBJ1-6; TRBD1 matches 10 bases. The V gene end was trimmed by 4 bases and the J gene end by 9 bases; junction bases not matched to a gene: 9. This CDR3 contains 16 residues. CDR1 and CDR2 (germline): LGHDT, YNNKEL (reference sequence). The CDR3 reads CASSPMPTGGGSPLHF. Here the CDR3 DNA reads TGTGCCAGCAGCCCAATGCCGACAGGGGGCGGTTCACCCCTCCACTTT.

The chain couples TRBV19 to TRBJ2-2, with 8 bases identical to TRBD1. Trimming took 5 bases from V and 0 from J; bases not matched to a gene: 11. This CDR3 contains 18 residues. Germline V lookup: CDR1 LNHDA, CDR2 SQIVND (reference sequence). In nucleotides, the CDR3 is TGTGCCAGTAGTCCTCGGGGCAGGGGGCTATCGAACACCGGGGAGCTGTTTTTT. This gives the protein CASSPRGRGLSNTGELFF. The whole variable domain, filled in from reference TRBV19 and TRBJ2-2, reads DGGITQSPKYLFRKEGQNVTLSCEQNLNHDAMYWYRQDPGQGLRLIYYSQIVNDFQKGDIAEGYSVSREKKESFPLTVTSAQKNPTAFYLCASSPRGRGLSNTGELFFGEGSRLTVL.

The CDR3 region is CASSRRTEGLREQYF. The CDR3 bases are TGTGCCAGCAGCCGTAGGACAGAGGGTCTACGGGAGCAGTACTTC. The J gene is TRBJ2-7, the V gene TRBV7-9, with D possibly matching TRBD1 (6 bases). The germline gives CDR1 SEHNR, CDR2 FQNEAQ (reference sequence). Trimming took off 5 bases at V and 7 bases at J, with 21 bases between the two ends. The CDR3 sequence is 15 residues long.

The J gene is TRBJ1-5, the V gene TRBV29-1; 8 bases map to TRBD1. CDR1 is SQVTM, CDR2 ANQGSEA, per germline. The length of the CDR3 is 13 residues. V lost 6 bases to trimming and J lost 3 bases; unmatched junction nucleotides: 4. The CDR3 bases are TGCAGCGTCTCGACAGGGGCCAATCAGCCCCAGCATTTT. It translates to CSVSTGANQPQHF.

The V gene is TRBV9, the J gene TRBJ1-2, with 9 bases fitting TRBD1. Germline trimming cut 4 bases from V and 3 bases from J; bases unmatched to any gene: 4. Germline values: CDR1 SGDLS, CDR2 YYNGEE. The CDR3 is made up of 14 amino acids. The CDR3 region is CASSLGQGYYGYTF. CDR3 sequence (DNA): TGTGCCAGCAGCCTCGGACAGGGGTACTATGGCTACACCTTC.

The chain combines TRBV4-3 with TRBJ2-3; 10 bases are a match to TRBD2. Unmatched junction bases numbered 4, after V lost 0 bases and J lost 4 bases. CDR3 length: 16 residues. Germline V gene data show CDR1 as LGHNA and CDR2 as YSLEER. The CDR3 nucleotides are TGCGCCAGCAGCCAAGACTCAGCGGGGGGGTCAGATACGCAGTATTTT. Translating it yields CASSQDSAGGSDTQYF.

The chain couples TRBV27 to TRBJ1-1; maybe TRBD1 (6 bases). Germline V gene data show CDR1 as MNHEY and CDR2 as SMNVEV (reference sequence). Trimming removed 2 bases from V and 5 bases from J, with 12 bases in between. This CDR3 is built from 14 residues. CDR3 amino acids: CASSLRTGRTEAFF. In nucleotides, the CDR3 is TGTGCCAGCAGTTTACGCACAGGGCGTACTGAAGCTTTCTTT.

This chain joins TRBV19 and TRBJ2-3; weak D call: TRBD2 (6 bases). The germline V gene has CDR1 LNHDA and CDR2 SQIVND (reference sequence). V shed 4 bases and J shed 0 bases, with 14 bases lying between them. This CDR3 spans 16 amino acids. As DNA, the CDR3 is TGTGCCAGTAGTACCCTCCGCGGGGCTAGCACAGATACGCAGTATTTT. This codes for CASSTLRGASTDTQYF.

V usage is TRBV4-1 and J usage is TRBJ2-1; D might be TRBD2 (5 bases). V was shortened by 6 bases and J by 0 bases, with 12 bases between the two germline ends. Looked up from germline, CDR1 is MGHRA and CDR2 is YSYEKL. This CDR3 is 15 amino acids long. The CDR3 loop reads CASRITGISYNEQFF. CDR3 DNA: TGCGCCAGCAGGATAACGGGGATCTCCTACAATGAGCAGTTCTTC.

The chain carries TRBV6-2 or TRBV6-3 and TRBJ1-1; 8 nucleotides agree with TRBD1. With 5 bases clipped from V and 4 bases from J, the junction kept 6 bases outside the gene matches. The CDR3 is 14 residues long. Germline CDR1 is MNHEY and CDR2 is SVGEGT. The CDR3 coding sequence is TGTGCCAGCAGTCGTCGGACAGGGACCACTGAAGCTTTCTTT. Protein product: CASSRRTGTTEAFF.

The rearrangement links TRBV7-9 to TRBJ2-1, with a tentative D call TRBD2 (7 bases). Germline CDR1 reads SEHNR; CDR2 reads FQNEAQ (reference sequence). V was cut by 0 bases and J by 3 bases, with 12 bases left in between. CDR3 length equals 16 residues. This CDR3 reads CASSLAGGQNYNEQFF. The CDR3 coding sequence is TGTGCCAGCAGCTTAGCGGGGGGGCAGAACTACAATGAGCAGTTCTTC.

J is TRBJ2-2 and V is TRBV7-3; 8 bases agree with TRBD2. V lost 3 bases, J lost 2 bases, and 8 bases stayed unmatched. CDR3 length equals 17 residues. The germline V gene encodes CDR1 SGHTA and CDR2 FQGTGA. The CDR3 coding sequence is TGTGCCAGCAGCTTTGGTAGCGGGATCCCCAACACCGGGGAGCTGTTTTTT. Amino acid sequence: CASSFGSGIPNTGELFF.